This T cell receptor beta chain was found in a study of blood T cell repertoires in COVID-19. In the study overall: PBMCs, B-cell-depleted T cells, or T cells provided the cDNA or gDNA that made up the material.

The V end lost 5 bases, the J end lost 2 bases, and 3 bases lay between the germline ends. From germline, CDR1 is SEHNR and CDR2 FQNEAQ (reference sequence). The CDR3 totals 11 residues. Measured with immunoSEQ multiplex PCR; TCRdb has only the in-frame clones, and not every one. The sample shows approximately 22,000 clones, 82% of them seen only once. The sample comprised peripheral blood. The source of this sequence is a human donor in a cohort sampled during active COVID-19. The V gene is TRBV7-9, the J gene TRBJ1-1, with D unresolved. For the CDR3, the DNA is TGTGCCAGCAGCCTTAACACTGAAGCTTTCTTT. It codes for CASSLNTEAFF.